What follows is one T cell receptor (beta chain) and its context. These data are taken from a study of blood T cells in healthy people across ages. The CDR3 is 15 amino acids. Germline loops: CDR1 SGDLS, CDR2 YYNGEE. V gave up 3 bases and J gave up 5 bases; unmatched junction bases: 4. The extraction recovered at least 5 micrograms of total RNA per sample. With a J-beta primer mix and a sample-barcoded 5' primer, a second PCR ran about 7 to 12 cycles. TCRdb used MiXCR to reprocess the 5' RACE reads, holding one entry per CDR3 protein. The table shows approximately 810,000 distinct CDR3 sequences, with around 26% occurring only once.

The chain employs TRBV9 and TRBJ2-3; 12 bases agree with TRBD1. The receptor was isolated from a woman older than 75 in good health. The specimen sequenced was blood. The CDR3 protein is CASSGGQGAEDTQYF. As DNA, the CDR3 is TGTGCCAGCAGCGGGGGACAGGGGGCTGAAGATACGCAGTATTTT.